The clone carrying this T cell receptor (beta chain) was counted once. Its antigen is currently unknown. Those who donated, Caucasian adults without exception, all lived in Nashville, Tennessee. Researchers partitioned CD4+ cells into CD45RA+ naive and CD45RA-negative memory subsets. The sample comes from a study of shared clonotypes between healthy human individuals. Whole-study findings and limits: The generation probabilities recorded for non-shared clonotypes fell below those of clonotypes shared by all four donors.

The assay ran at deep level. Sequencing used immunoSEQ multiplex PCR; TCRdb keeps in-frame clones, though not all of them. The sample lists 2 million to 2.5 million clones, approximately 94% occurring once. V gave up 5 bases and J gave up 5 bases, with 11 bases separating them. Germline CDR1 is SGHVS and CDR2 is FQNEAQ. This CDR3 is 13 amino acids long. The chain uses TRBV7-8 and TRBJ2-3, with no clear D. The clonotype originates from a man between 18 and 35 years old in good health. Sequenced sample: naive CD4+ T cells sorted from blood. The subset was: CD45RA+ positively selected. This chain's CDR3 is CASSTIPIDTQYF. In DNA form, the CDR3 reads TGTGCCAGCAGCACCATCCCCATAGATACGCAGTATTTT.